This T cell receptor beta chain was retrieved from a study of a mutant IDH1 vaccine in newly diagnosed glioma. The overall study: Patients were given eight vaccinations, scheduled in weeks 1, 3, 5, 7, 11, 15, 19 and 23. Patients' prior therapy spanned radiotherapy, temozolomide, or both; most underwent both. In some groups vaccination began 4-6 weeks post-radiotherapy; others received it with temozolomide.

TCRdb's table, derived via immunoSEQ multiplex PCR, lists solely in-frame clones and lacks some. The sample yields over 45,000 clones, about 88% seen once. With regard to this clone: Its antigen is unknown.

Germline CDR1 and CDR2: SGHRS and YFSETQ. V shed 0 bases and J 4 bases; nucleotides not matched to a gene: 7. The CDR3 sequence is 15 residues long. Regarding time point: week 5, during vaccination. Every single dose of the vaccine, 300 ug of mutant IDH1 20-mer peptide, came with topical imiquimod. V usage is TRBV5-1 and J usage is TRBJ2-7, with 7 nucleotides matching TRBD1. The sample here was PBMCs, taken from a glioma patient whose treatment included an IDH1 peptide vaccine. The source of this sequence is a woman aged 45-59 years with glioma. CDR3 nucleotides: TGCGCCAGCAGCTTGGGGGGGACAGCCAAGTACGAGCAGTACTTC. It codes for CASSLGGTAKYEQYF.